This is a list of T cell receptor beta chains from one sample in a study of monozygotic twins with inflammatory bowel disease. TCRdb reprocessed the 5' RACE reads, keeping one entry per CDR3 protein, no DNA. This sample's table reports approximately 400,000 distinct CDR3 sequences. The source material was blood. These receptor sequences come from a human donor with ulcerative colitis or Crohn's disease, or a healthy co-twin of an affected twin (not recorded which). The CDR3 runs from the conserved cysteine through the conserved F or W.

V	J	CDR3
TRBV5-1	TRBJ2-1	CASRRGGDEQFF
TRBV5-1	TRBJ1-3	CASSLVVGSGNTIYF
TRBV20-1	TRBJ1-2	CSATGMNNYGYTF
TRBV20-1	TRBJ1-2	CSARDRGRNYGYTF
TRBV15	TRBJ2-7	CATSRDRVDYEQYF
TRBV18	TRBJ2-6	CASSPNRGTGANVLTF
TRBV6-2/TRBV6-3	TRBJ2-2	CASSYSRTGSTGELFF
TRBV5-1	TRBJ2-5	CASSGSTGGEETQYF
TRBV30	TRBJ2-7	CAWSGQSYEQYF
TRBV11-2	TRBJ2-1	CASSYIRESTPFF
TRBV11-2	TRBJ2-7	CASSLEPGTSNEQYF
TRBV9	TRBJ1-5	CASSPGTGASNQPQHF
TRBV6-2/TRBV6-3	TRBJ2-1	CASSRSPAQTEQFF
TRBV3-1	TRBJ2-7	CASSQGRVAGTYEQYF
TRBV7-9	TRBJ2-7	CASTAMGETGEQYF
TRBV19	TRBJ2-1	CASSGLAGAGEQFF
TRBV29-1	TRBJ2-3	CSALAGLTDTQYF
TRBV14	TRBJ1-2	CASSQAREQYNGYTF
TRBV19	TRBJ1-5	CASSPQVGQPQHF
TRBV28	TRBJ2-7	CASRSTGRGYEQYF
TRBV10-3	TRBJ2-7	CAISESIEQYF
TRBV28	TRBJ1-1	CASSPGTPVNTEAFF
TRBV5-1	TRBJ1-1	CASSVTNRGMNTEAFF
TRBV19	TRBJ2-1	CASSIDSGGDYNEQFF
TRBV5-1	TRBJ2-1	CASSLDPDSYNEQFF
TRBV5-1	TRBJ2-1	CASSAGLLEEGEQFF
TRBV29-1	TRBJ2-7	CSVLKGAIGNEQYF
TRBV4-3	TRBJ2-1	CASGKGTSGPQFF
TRBV24-1	TRBJ2-1	CATSGHSGRAYNEQFF
TRBV29-1	TRBJ1-1	CSVEVRNTEAFF
TRBV3-1	TRBJ1-2	CASSQGQMSYGYTF
TRBV19	TRBJ2-3	CASSSLMVPTDTQYF
TRBV19	TRBJ2-7	CASRRTSTTNEQYF
TRBV25-1	TRBJ2-7	CASWGDYSYEQYF
TRBV14	TRBJ2-7	CASSHWTGKGDSYEQYF
TRBV5-4	TRBJ2-3	CASSSQDRTYTQYF
TRBV19	TRBJ1-4	CASSNRATTNENLFF
TRBV24-1	TRBJ2-1	CATSEPQRGGYNEQFF
TRBV20-1	TRBJ1-1	CSAPRTGTEAFF
TRBV4-2	TRBJ1-5	CASSQAIVEPQHF
TRBV5-1	TRBJ2-7	CASSLAPGPGVGEQYF
TRBV11-2	TRBJ2-3	CASSPRGRPTDTQYF
TRBV5-6	TRBJ1-6	CASSLAAGAHSPLHF
TRBV7-2	TRBJ2-5	CASSNKRGGQETQYF
TRBV29-1	TRBJ1-3	CSVVQGSGNTIYF
TRBV5-1	TRBJ2-3	CASSFRDRGRDTQYF
TRBV4-1	TRBJ1-5	CASSKVIGQENQPQHF
TRBV20-1	TRBJ2-1	CSARDAFTSPDPNEQFF
TRBV29-1	TRBJ2-7	CSVETEYEQYF
TRBV29-1	TRBJ2-5	CSVGQGVGETQYF
TRBV7-9	TRBJ2-5	CASRPGTPEGETQYF
TRBV11-3	TRBJ2-2	CASSFGVPNTGELFF
TRBV19	TRBJ1-4	CASSNRDSNEKLFF
TRBV24-1	TRBJ2-2	CATSRTGTSNTGELFF
TRBV5-5	TRBJ2-5	CASSGGRLGETQYF
TRBV5-1	TRBJ1-2	CASSLALASNYGYTF
TRBV6-2/TRBV6-3	TRBJ2-1	CASSYSTSNEQFF